A single sample gave rise to the 18 T cell receptor gamma chains below, sequenced in a study of intestinal T cells in coeliac disease. For each case, the template was genomic DNA from ten roughly 5-µm formalin-fixed paraffin-embedded scrolls. LymphoTrack primers amplified TRG sequences from approximately 200 ng of biopsy DNA. With CATT, TCRdb re-called clones from the multiplex PCR reads. The sample includes approximately 420 gamma-chain clones, roughly 42% of them seen just once. Sequencing used a duodenal biopsy. The receptors originated from a human donor with celiac disease.

This rearrangement joins TRGV4 to TRGJ1 or TRGJ2. The J segment lost 14 bases and the V segment lost 4 bases, leaving 11 bases of the junction unmatched. The CDR3 has 11 amino acids. The V gene's germline CDR1 is EGSTGY and CDR2 YDSYTSSV. The CDR3 sequence is CATWEWAGELF. CDR3 DNA sequence: TGTGCCACCTGGGAGTGGGCGGGGGAACTCTTT.

V usage is TRGV11 and J usage is TRGJ1 or TRGJ2. TRGV11 is flagged as an ORF with uncertain function. This CDR3 region has 15 residues. V was pared by 6 bases and J by 1 base, with 9 bases of the junction left unmatched. CDR3 coding DNA: TGTGCCTGCTGGATTGGTGGATTAAATTATTATAAGAAACTCTTT. This gives the protein CACWIGGLNYYKKLF.

In this sample, this clone is hyperexpanded. V and J are TRGV2 and TRGJ1 or TRGJ2. CDR3 length: 14 residues. Germline V gene data show CDR1 as EGSNGY and CDR2 as YDSYNSKV. V was clipped by 1 base and J by 5 bases; unmatched bases: 8. The CDR3 nucleotides read TGTGCCACCTGGGACGGCACTGTGGATTATAAGAAACTCTTT. It translates to CATWDGTVDYKKLF.

Details on this clone: TCRdb assigns this DNA the protein of a much larger clone, which departs from its translation at residue 5; this likely reflects a read error, and the protein shown comes from translating the DNA. This sequence joins TRGV2 and TRGJ1 or TRGJ2. J lost 0 bases, V lost 5 bases, and 10 bases had no gene match. The CDR3 is made up of 15 amino acids. Germline V gives CDR1 EGSNGY, CDR2 YDSYNSKV. CDR3 nucleotides: TGTGCCACCTGGGGCGGACAGAAGAATTATTATAAGAAACTCTTT. It yields the protein CATWGGQKNYYKKLF.

The genes are TRGV3 and TRGJP2. V lost 8 bases, J lost 12 bases, and 15 bases stayed unmatched. Germline loops: CDR1 VTNTFY, CDR2 YDVSTARD (reference sequence). The CDR3 spans 13 residues. The CDR3 DNA follows: TGTGCCACCTCGGGACAGGCTTCTCGGATCAAGACGTTT. Protein: CATSGQASRIKTF.

In regard to this clone: For this DNA, TCRdb reports the protein of a much larger clone, which diverges at residue 3, most likely from a read error; the protein presented here is translated directly from the DNA. Here the CDR3 reads CAVWDSPSNYYKKLF. CDR3 DNA: TGTGCTGTGTGGGATTCCCCCTCGAATTATTATAAGAAACTCTTT. The chain has TRGV10 and TRGJ1 or TRGJ2. TRGV10 is known as an ORF, though its function is uncertain. The CDR3 is 15 residues long.

The chain has TRGV11 and TRGJ1 or TRGJ2. TRGV11 is identified as an open reading frame with a role that is uncertain. The CDR3 is made up of 16 amino acids. The V and J ends lost 6 bases and 10 bases, in that order; junction bases with no gene match: 21. The CDR3 nucleotides read TGTGCCTGCTGGATTGAGTGGATTAAATTTATTATAAAGAAACTCTTT. This codes for CACWIEWIKFIIKKLF.

This clone turned up a few times. V is TRGV8 and J is TRGJ1 or TRGJ2. V dropped 5 bases and J dropped 13; count of bases not matched to a gene: 11. From germline, CDR1 is VENAVY and CDR2 YDSYNSRV. The CDR3 is 11 amino acids. This CDR3 reads CATWGWGRKLF. The CDR3, as DNA: TGTGCCACCTGGGGATGGGGGAGAAAACTCTTT.

The sample holds a few counts of this clone. The protein in TCRdb stems from a much larger clone and differs at residue 11 from this DNA's translation, likely a read error; here the protein is translated from the DNA. The J gene is TRGJ1 or TRGJ2, the V gene TRGV3. There are 14 residues in the CDR3. From germline, CDR1 is VTNTFY and CDR2 YDVSTARD (reference sequence). CDR3 bases: TGTGCCACCTGGGACTGTTCGAATTATTATAGGAAACTCTTT. Encoded protein: CATWDCSNYYRKLF.

Of note for this clone: A much larger clone is a single base away; this may be a read error. Other DNA sequences in this sample translate to the same CDR3. The J gene is TRGJP2, the V gene TRGV2. CDR1 and CDR2 (germline): EGSNGY, YDSYNSKV. This CDR3 has 17 residues. This chain's CDR3 is CATWDGVLWMGYWIKTF. CDR3 nucleotide sequence: TGTGCCACCTGGGACGGGGTCCTCTGGATGGGCTATTGGATCAAGACGTTC.

In its sample, this clone was seen a few times. TCRdb pairs this DNA with a much larger clone's protein that differs at residue 3, likely a read error; the protein shown was translated from the DNA. The genes are TRGV3 and TRGJ1 or TRGJ2. The germline CDR1 and CDR2 sequences are VTNTFY and YDVSTARD (reference sequence). The CDR3 is 12 residues long. DNA of the CDR3: TGTGCCGCCTGGGACATTTCGAATAAGAAACTCTTT. Residues: CAAWDISNKKLF.

A note on this clone: This likely stems from a read error, as it lies one base from a far larger clone. This sample also contains other DNA sequences that code for the same CDR3. The rearrangement joins TRGV10 to TRGJP2. TRGV10 is an open reading frame whose function is uncertain. The CDR3 consists of 14 residues. The CDR3 here is CAAWDPGSDWIKTF. The CDR3 DNA reads as TGTGCTGCGTGGGATCCCGGTAGTGATTGGATCAAAACGTTT.

The V call is TRGV2, the J call TRGJP2. V dropped 5 bases and J dropped 10; count of bases not matched to a gene: 7. This CDR3 comprises 12 residues. CDR1 and CDR2 from the germline V gene are EGSNGY and YDSYNSKV. In DNA, the CDR3 is TGTGCCACCTGGGTAGTGATTTGGATCAAGACGTTT. Its translation is CATWVVIWIKTF.

This clone was observed a few times. Translating this DNA gives a protein that differs at residue 6 from the TCRdb one, which belongs to a much larger clone; a read error is likely, and the protein shown is this translation. This chain uses TRGV3 with TRGJP2. CDR1 is VTNTFY, CDR2 YDVSTARD, per germline (reference sequence). The V gene end was trimmed by 3 bases and the J gene end by 4 bases; junction bases not matched to a gene: 17. The CDR3 covers 18 residues. CDR3: CATWDGLGRWASDWIKTF. The CDR3 nucleotides are TGTGCCACCTGGGACGGGCTCGGCCGGTGGGCTAGTGATTGGATCAAGACGTTT.

The gene calls are TRGV11 and TRGJ1 or TRGJ2. TRGV11 is reported as an ORF; its role is uncertain. J was trimmed by 1 base and V by 4 bases; bases with no gene match: 7. The length of the CDR3 is 15 residues. The CDR3 reads CACWISGLNYYKKLF. The CDR3 nucleotides read TGTGCCTGCTGGATTAGTGGATTAAATTATTATAAGAAACTCTTT.

In this sample, this clone turned up a few times. The protein in TCRdb stems from a much larger clone and differs at residue 3 from this DNA's translation, likely a read error; here the protein is translated from the DNA. The V gene is TRGV3, the J gene TRGJP1. The CDR3 covers 15 residues. From germline, CDR1 is VTNTFY and CDR2 YDVSTARD (reference sequence). The chain's CDR3 is CAAWDRYTTGWFKIF. The CDR3 DNA is TGTGCCGCCTGGGACAGATATACCACTGGTTGGTTCAAGATATTT.

The V call is TRGV10, the J call TRGJP2. TRGV10 is designated an ORF whose function remains uncertain. The CDR3 loop spans 13 amino acids. The junction had 7 bases not matched to a gene; V was cut back by 8 bases and J by 6 bases. The CDR3, as DNA: TGTGCTGCGTGGCTAGAGTGTGATTGGATCAAGACGTTT. Protein: CAAWLECDWIKTF.

V and J are TRGV3 and TRGJ1 or TRGJ2. Per the germline V gene, CDR1 is VTNTFY and CDR2 is YDVSTARD (reference sequence). CDR3 length: 14 residues. V shed 6 bases and J 1 base; nucleotides not matched to a gene: 9. The CDR3 reads CATWRHNNYYKKLF. CDR3 coding DNA: TGTGCCACCTGGCGACACAACAATTATTATAAGAAACTCTTT.